These 30 T cell receptor beta chains originate from one sample sequenced in a study of blood T cell repertoires in COVID-19 (TCRdb year 2020). Libraries were prepared through the immunoSEQ multiplex PCR assay. In its TCRdb copy, this immuneACCESS table keeps in-frame sequences only and misses some clones. Where compared with another copy, unresolved V genes explain less than half of these, and the others have no known cause. Present in this sample are about 210,000 clones, about four fifths of which were seen just once. 7% to 10% of the sample lies in the top ten. The sample comprised peripheral blood. Receptors were obtained from a woman aged 45-59 years with acute or convalescent COVID-19.

The CDR3 protein is CASISGGELFF. CDR3 DNA sequence: TGTGCCAGCATATCCGGGGGGGAGCTGTTTTTT. V gene TRBV28 combines with J gene TRBJ2-2; D is unresolved. Trimming removed 7 bases at V and 8 bases at J, with 8 bases between. In germline, CDR1 is MDHEN, CDR2 SYDVKM. The CDR3 runs to 11 residues.

This clone was picked up one time. The chain combines TRBV4-2 with TRBJ1-2, with TRBD1 matching over 8 bases. Germline V gene data show CDR1 as LGHNA and CDR2 as YNFKEQ. The CDR3 has 14 amino acids. V gave up 0 bases and J gave up 6 bases; unmatched junction bases: 3. Written as DNA, the CDR3 is TGTGCCAGCAGCCAAGAAGGACAGGGAGATGGCTACACCTTC. Protein product: CASSQEGQGDGYTF.

This chain joins TRBV2 and TRBJ2-3; D possibly corresponds to TRBD2 (5 bases). The CDR3 has 13 residues. The V end lost 11 bases, the J end lost 5 bases, and 17 bases lay between the germline ends. Germline CDR1 is SNHLY and CDR2 is FYNNEI. The CDR3, as DNA: TGTGCCCCGTCTCACCTGGCGGGAGATACGCAGTATTTT. Protein product: CAPSHLAGDTQYF.

This clone turned up a few times. Here the CDR3 reads CASSWEGRNTEAFF. In nucleotides, the CDR3 is TGTGCCAGTAGTTGGGAGGGAAGGAACACTGAAGCTTTCTTT. The chain couples TRBV19 to TRBJ1-1; D is unclear. The germline CDR1 and CDR2 sequences are LNHDA and SQIVND (reference sequence). V lost 5 bases and J lost 1, with 11 bases in between. The CDR3 totals 14 residues. The full variable domain, completed using reference TRBV19 and TRBJ1-1, is DGGITQSPKYLFRKEGQNVTLSCEQNLNHDAMYWYRQDPGQGLRLIYYSQIVNDFQKGDIAEGYSVSREKKESFPLTVTSAQKNPTAFYLCASSWEGRNTEAFFGQGTRLTVV.

This clone was detected once. The DNA for the CDR3 is TGTGCCAGCAGTCCGACTGCTAGCGGCGGATCCTACGAGCAGTACTTC. Translation gives CASSPTASGGSYEQYF. V usage is TRBV27 and J usage is TRBJ2-7, with TRBD2 identical over 7 bases. This CDR3 is built from 16 residues. Losses at the gene ends were 5 bases for V and 1 base for J; bases not matched to a gene: 11. The germline V gene encodes CDR1 MNHEY and CDR2 SMNVEV (reference sequence).

The CDR3 region has the DNA TGTGCCAGCCGCTGGGCGACCCTACCGAATTCACCCCTCCACTTT. It yields the protein CASRWATLPNSPLHF. The chain is built from TRBV27 and TRBJ1-6; no clear D. The germline V and J ends were trimmed by 8 bases and 7 bases, with 18 bases remaining between them. The germline gives CDR1 MNHEY, CDR2 SMNVEV (reference sequence). There are 15 residues in the CDR3.

This clone turned up a few times. The rearrangement uses TRBV5-1 and TRBJ1-6, with D possibly matching TRBD1 (5 bases). This CDR3 has 14 residues. CDR1 and CDR2 from the germline V gene are SGHRS and YFSETQ. The V end lost 4 bases, the J end lost 8 bases, and 13 bases lay between the germline ends. The CDR3: CASSAPGLYSPLHF. The CDR3 DNA reads TGCGCCAGCAGCGCCCCGGGACTCTATTCACCCCTCCACTTT.

The chain has TRBV2 and TRBJ2-2, with 11 bases lining up with TRBD2. The ends lost 1 base at V and 7 bases at J; junction bases unmatched: 5. The CDR3 has 16 residues. The germline gives CDR1 SNHLY, CDR2 FYNNEI. The CDR3 spells CASSEVSGRASGELFF. DNA for the CDR3: TGTGCCAGCAGTGAAGTTAGCGGGAGGGCCAGCGGGGAGCTGTTTTTT.

The genes are TRBV3-1 (or the pseudogene TRBV3-2) and TRBJ2-7, with 8 bases aligning to TRBD2. Trimming cost V 3 bases and J 2 bases; bases outside gene matches: 9. The CDR3 is made up of 16 amino acids. The V gene's germline CDR1 is LGHDT and CDR2 YNNKEL (reference sequence). CDR3 DNA: TGTGCCAGCAGCCACCCTTCGGGGGGGAAACCCTACGAGCAGTACTTC. This codes for CASSHPSGGKPYEQYF.

The V call is TRBV5-1, the J call TRBJ2-1, with a weak D call TRBD2 (6 bases). CDR3 length: 15 amino acids. Germline loops: CDR1 SGHRS, CDR2 YFSETQ. V lost 4 bases and J lost 6, with 17 bases in between. The DNA for the CDR3 is TGCGCCAGCAGCACCTTGGGGGGAGGCTCCAATGAGCAGTTCTTC. It yields the protein CASSTLGGGSNEQFF.

The chain is built from TRBV7-2 and TRBJ2-4; 7 bases map to TRBD2. Unmatched junction bases numbered 13, after V lost 5 bases and J lost 9 bases. The CDR3 consists of 15 residues. Germline loops: CDR1 SGHTA, CDR2 FQGNSA. The CDR3 reads CASSQNGGSSSIQYF. CDR3 in DNA: TGTGCCAGCAGCCAGAACGGCGGGAGTAGCAGCATTCAGTACTTC.

The rearrangement links TRBV28 to TRBJ2-2, with D possibly being TRBD2 (6 bases). Germline V gene data show CDR1 as MDHEN and CDR2 as SYDVKM. Trimming left V 6 bases short and J 2 bases short, with 19 bases between. The CDR3 length is 17 residues. CDR3 DNA: TGTGCCAGCAGGAGGATACCGCTAGCGACAAACACCGGGGAGCTGTTTTTT. It encodes CASRRIPLATNTGELFF.

The V gene is TRBV15, the J gene TRBJ1-2; 8 nucleotides line up with TRBD1. Germline-derived CDR1 and CDR2 are LNHNV and YYDKDF (reference sequence). There are 17 residues in the CDR3. Germline trimming cut 4 bases from V and 0 bases from J; bases unmatched to any gene: 10. CDR3 residues: CATSTPTWTGSNYGYTF. Written as DNA, the CDR3 is TGTGCCACCAGCACCCCAACCTGGACAGGGTCTAACTATGGCTACACCTTC.

The chain links TRBV6-6 to TRBJ2-5; TRBD2 is a possible D gene (6 bases). Per germline, CDR1 MNHNY and CDR2 SVGAGI (reference sequence). This CDR3 is 15 amino acids long. V shed 5 bases and J shed 4 bases, with 17 bases lying between them. The CDR3 region has the DNA TGTGCCAGCAGTCCGATAATAGGAGGGTTAGAGACCCAGTACTTC. This encodes CASSPIIGGLETQYF.

The rearrangement uses TRBV7-8 and TRBJ1-1; D is uncertain. Trimming pared 5 bases from V and 11 bases from J, leaving 15 bases between. CDR1 is SGHVS, CDR2 FQNEAQ, per germline. The CDR3 has 12 amino acids. This chain's CDR3 is CASSHYTREAFF. In DNA, the CDR3 is TGTGCCAGCAGCCACTATACCCGGGAGGCTTTCTTT.

V and J are TRBV19 and TRBJ2-3; possibly TRBD2 for D (5 bases). Germline V gene sequence: CDR1 LNHDA, CDR2 SQIVND (reference sequence). V was cut by 5 bases and J by 4 bases, with 16 bases left in between. CDR3 length: 15 amino acids. CDR3 protein: CASSDVAEAADTQYF. The CDR3 nucleotides are TGTGCCAGTAGTGACGTCGCGGAGGCGGCAGATACGCAGTATTTT.

This clone was picked up one time. This chain joins TRBV5-1 and TRBJ1-4; D may be TRBD1 (6 bases). The CDR3 runs 13 residues. V was shortened by 0 bases and J by 8 bases, with 8 bases between the two germline ends. The germline CDR1 and CDR2 sequences are SGHRS and YFSETQ. The CDR3: CASSLEDREKLFF. CDR3 bases: TGCGCCAGCAGCTTGGAGGACAGAGAAAAACTGTTTTTT.

V is TRBV5-1 and J is TRBJ2-5; D perhaps matches TRBD1 (5 bases). CDR1 and CDR2 (germline): SGHRS, YFSETQ. Trimming pared 0 bases from V and 0 bases from J, leaving 12 bases between. The CDR3 runs 16 residues. CDR3 loop: CASSLAQGWNQETQYF. As DNA, the CDR3 is TGCGCCAGCAGCTTGGCTCAGGGTTGGAACCAAGAGACCCAGTACTTC.

CDR3 coding DNA: TGTGCCAGCAGTTTAGGGGCGAACACTGAAGCTTTCTTT. This gives the protein CASSLGANTEAFF. V is TRBV28 and J is TRBJ1-1, with D perhaps matching TRBD1 (5 bases). V was shortened by 2 bases and J by 1 base, with 5 bases between the two germline ends. Looked up from germline, CDR1 is MDHEN and CDR2 is SYDVKM. This CDR3 has 13 residues.

The chain combines TRBV7-2 with TRBJ2-1; TRBD2 might be the D (6 bases). Germline CDR1 is SGHTA and CDR2 is FQGNSA. V was clipped by 5 bases and J by 5 bases, with 19 bases between them. This CDR3 spans 16 amino acids. The CDR3 coding sequence is TGTGCCAGCAGCGCCTCCCCCGGGACTGCCGACAATGAGCAGTTCTTC. Its protein is CASSASPGTADNEQFF.

The J gene is TRBJ2-1, the V gene TRBV5-8; 8 nucleotides line up with TRBD2. The CDR3 has 17 residues. Germline assignment: CDR1 SGHTS and CDR2 YDEGEE. V trimming: 0 bases; J trimming: 2 bases; junction bases outside the gene matches: 7. DNA for the CDR3: TGTGCCAGCAGCTTGGGACTAGCGCGACAGACCTACAATGAGCAGTTCTTC. As protein: CASSLGLARQTYNEQFF.

This chain joins TRBV6-2 or TRBV6-3 and TRBJ1-5; possible D gene TRBD1, 5 bases. Germline values: CDR1 MNHEY, CDR2 SVGEGT. The CDR3 has 16 amino acids. The V gene lost 2 bases and the J gene lost 1 base, with 12 bases spanning the gap. In DNA, the CDR3 is TGTGCCAGCAGTTACCGCCTAAGGGGAAGCAATCAGCCCCAGCATTTT. This sequence encodes CASSYRLRGSNQPQHF.

V and J are TRBV4-1 and TRBJ1-5; no clear D gene. Per germline, CDR1 MGHRA and CDR2 YSYEKL. The CDR3 loop spans 15 amino acids. V lost 0 bases to trimming and J lost 8 bases, with 14 bases between them. The CDR3: CASSQDIGQSEPQHF. For the CDR3, the DNA is TGCGCCAGCAGCCAAGATATTGGGCAGTCGGAGCCCCAGCATTTT.

This sequence joins TRBV7-4 and TRBJ2-3; D ambiguous. From germline, CDR1 is SGHVT and CDR2 SQSDAQ. CDR3 length equals 13 residues. V was clipped by 3 bases and J by 4 bases, with 8 bases between them. The CDR3 here is CASSLVQPDTQYF. The CDR3, as DNA: TGTGCCAGCAGCTTGGTACAACCAGATACGCAGTATTTT.

V is TRBV7-9 and J is TRBJ1-1, with TRBD1 identical over 7 bases. Germline CDR1 SEHNR, CDR2 FQNEAQ (reference sequence). J was trimmed by 0 bases and V by 3 bases; bases with no gene match: 7. The CDR3 runs 16 residues. CDR3 DNA sequence: TGTGCCAGCAGCTTCGGGACAGAAGCCCTGAACACTGAAGCTTTCTTT. It yields the protein CASSFGTEALNTEAFF.

V is TRBV7-2 and J is TRBJ2-2, with 10 bases that match TRBD2. This CDR3 is built from 18 residues. V shed 3 bases, J shed 5 bases, and the junction held 12 bases outside the gene matches. Germline V gene sequence: CDR1 SGHTA, CDR2 FQGNSA. The CDR3 nucleotides read TGTGCCAGCAGCTTTGGAAGGGCTAGCGGGAGAGGTACCGGGGAGCTGTTTTTT. It is translated as CASSFGRASGRGTGELFF.

V is TRBV10-3 and J is TRBJ1-6; TRBD1 might be the D (5 bases). This CDR3 is 14 amino acids long. The V gene's germline CDR1 is ENHRY and CDR2 SYGVKD. V dropped 5 bases and J dropped 6 bases, with 11 bases sitting between them. For the CDR3, the DNA is TGTGCCATCAGTCAGGACACCGCTAATTCACCCCTCCACTTT. It encodes CAISQDTANSPLHF.

The chain carries TRBV11-2 and TRBJ2-1; D is unclear. This CDR3 is 12 amino acids long. The V end lost 5 bases, the J end lost 8 bases, and 10 bases lay between the germline ends. Germline CDR1 is SGHAT and CDR2 is FQNNGV. CDR3: CASSVQMYEQFF. CDR3 nucleotide sequence: TGTGCCAGCAGCGTCCAGATGTATGAGCAGTTCTTC.

This clone was detected only a few times. CDR3 residues: CASSPDSGRGSTDTQYF. In DNA, the CDR3 is TGTGCCAGCAGCCCAGACAGCGGGAGAGGAAGCACAGATACGCAGTATTTT. The chain links TRBV3-1 (or the pseudogene TRBV3-2) to TRBJ2-3; 8 bases match TRBD2. CDR3 length: 17 residues. Trimming cost V 4 bases and J 0 bases; bases outside gene matches: 9. Germline V gene lookup returns CDR1 LGHDT and CDR2 YNNKEL (reference sequence).

This chain uses TRBV11-2 with TRBJ2-7; weak D call: TRBD2 (6 bases). Germline CDR1 and CDR2: SGHAT and FQNNGV. The CDR3 contains 15 residues. Trimming removed 6 bases at V and 0 bases at J, with 15 bases between. CDR3 protein: CASRAPGLGSYEQYF. The CDR3, as DNA: TGTGCCAGCAGAGCCCCGGGACTGGGCTCCTACGAGCAGTACTTC.